The 19 T cell receptor beta chains below all came from one sample that was sequenced in a study of blood T cells in healthy people across ages (dated by TCRdb to about 2015). The library relied on 5' RACE. The sequencer was an Illumina HiSeq 2500. The second PCR ran for about 7 to 11 cycles and used a J-beta primer mix along with a sample-barcoded 5' primer. TCRdb applied fastp at Q25 and MiXCR to the public reads, then kept only in-frame beta chains. CDR3 protein duplicates are merged, each entry listing the most common genes and DNA. The sample profile shows approximately 850,000 distinct CDR3 sequences; roughly 60% of them were found once. The ten largest clones take up roughly 22% of the sample. Material: blood. These receptors were obtained from a man aged 30-40 years in good health.

This clonotype has only a few counts. This sequence joins TRBV5-1 and TRBJ2-5; D is ambiguous. V lost 0 bases to trimming and J lost 2 bases, with 8 bases between them. CDR3 size: 14 residues. Germline V gene sequence: CDR1 SGHRS, CDR2 YFSETQ. CDR3 sequence: CASSLDSGQETQYF. The CDR3 nucleotides read TGCGCCAGCAGCTTGGACTCCGGACAAGAGACCCAGTACTTC.

There are a few counts of this clonotype. The chain is built from TRBV27 and TRBJ2-1; D is undetermined. The CDR3 is 12 residues long. The V gene lost 8 bases and the J gene lost 2 bases, with 7 bases spanning the gap. Per the germline V gene, CDR1 is MNHEY and CDR2 is SMNVEV (reference sequence). Here the CDR3 reads CASGTAYNEQFF. In DNA, the CDR3 is TGTGCCAGCGGTACAGCCTACAATGAGCAGTTCTTC.

The sample holds a few counts of this clonotype. The DNA for the CDR3 is TGTGCCAGCAGTCGGGGACGGTATGGCTACACCTTC. Translation: CASSRGRYGYTF. V and J are TRBV12-3 or TRBV12-4 and TRBJ1-2; maybe TRBD1 (5 bases). Deletions cut 5 bases from V and 5 bases from J, with 9 bases between. The CDR3 contains 12 residues.

This clonotype showed up just once. The J gene is TRBJ1-4, the V gene TRBV9; D gene unclear. V lost 7 bases to trimming and J lost 10 bases, with 11 bases between them. CDR1 and CDR2 from the germline V gene are SGDLS and YYNGEE. The CDR3 has 11 residues. The CDR3 coding sequence is TGTGCCAGCGGCGAAATGGGAAAACTGTTTTTT. It is translated as CASGEMGKLFF.

This clonotype has only a few counts. The V gene is TRBV27, the J gene TRBJ1-2, with a possible D match to TRBD1 (5 bases). V lost 10 bases and J lost 6, with 15 bases in between. The CDR3 runs 12 residues. Per the germline V gene, CDR1 is MNHEY and CDR2 is SMNVEV (reference sequence). The DNA of the CDR3 is TGTGCCACCGCCGGGGGAGTTGATGGCTACACCTTC. Amino acids: CATAGGVDGYTF.

The genes are TRBV20-1 and TRBJ2-1; TRBD2 aligns across 9 bases. This CDR3 is built from 15 residues. V shed 4 bases and J 3 bases; nucleotides not matched to a gene: 7. Germline V gene sequence: CDR1 DFQATT, CDR2 SNEGSKA (reference sequence). The CDR3 sequence is CSATQTSGSYNEQFF. CDR3 sequence (DNA): TGCAGTGCTACCCAGACTAGCGGTAGCTACAATGAGCAGTTCTTC.

This sequence joins TRBV21-1 and TRBJ1-1; the table gives TRBD1 as D, unverified against the DNA. TRBV21-1 is a known pseudogene. The CDR3 contains 16 residues. DNA for the CDR3: TGTGCCAGCAGCACCCCGGGGACAGGGATGAACACTGAAGCTTTCTTT. This gives the protein CASSTPGTGMNTEAFF.

This clonotype has just a few counts. This chain connects TRBV28 to TRBJ1-2, with D possibly being TRBD1 (5 bases). This CDR3 comprises 12 residues. CDR1 and CDR2 from the germline V gene are MDHEN and SYDVKM. V lost 3 bases, J lost 7 bases, and 9 bases lay in between. CDR3 in DNA: TGTGCCAGCAGTTTCGTAGGGGCTGGCTACACCTTC. Translated: CASSFVGAGYTF.

The chain combines TRBV15 with TRBJ2-5; D may be TRBD1 (5 bases). Germline assignment: CDR1 LNHNV and CDR2 YYDKDF (reference sequence). Trimming removed 0 bases at V and 5 bases at J, with 7 bases between. The CDR3 is 13 residues long. This CDR3 reads CATSRDRDETQYF. The CDR3 DNA reads as TGTGCCACCAGCAGAGACAGGGATGAGACCCAGTACTTC.

V and J are TRBV20-1 and TRBJ2-7; 9 nucleotides match TRBD1. Trimming at V came to 6 bases and at J to 6 bases, leaving 18 bases not matched to a gene. The CDR3 runs to 16 residues. Germline-derived CDR1 and CDR2 are DFQATT and SNEGSKA (reference sequence). This chain's CDR3 is CSATPSPGQGMGEQYF. The DNA for the CDR3 is TGCAGTGCGACCCCTTCCCCGGGACAGGGAATGGGCGAGCAGTACTTC.

This clonotype was counted only a few times. V and J are TRBV20-1 and TRBJ2-7, with TRBD2 matching over 10 bases. The CDR3 loop spans 15 amino acids. Germline CDR1 reads DFQATT; CDR2 reads SNEGSKA (reference sequence). J was trimmed by 3 bases and V by 3 bases; bases with no gene match: 8. CDR3 coding DNA: TGCAGTGCTAGGCCTAGCGGGAGCTATTACTACGAGCAGTACTTC. This sequence encodes CSARPSGSYYYEQYF.

CDR3 protein: CSYHKGGLGAGEQYF. The CDR3 DNA is TGCAGTTACCACAAAGGGGGACTAGGGGCAGGGGAGCAGTACTTC. The chain joins TRBV20-1 to TRBJ2-7; TRBD2 matches at 8 bases. This CDR3 has 15 residues. V was clipped by 8 bases and J by 7 bases; unmatched bases: 19. Germline values: CDR1 DFQATT, CDR2 SNEGSKA (reference sequence).

Comments on this clonotype: This may be a read error: a much more frequent sequence differs by one nucleotide. The chain uses TRBV28 and TRBJ2-1; TRBD2 aligns across 9 bases. The CDR3 runs 14 residues. Germline CDR1 MDHEN, CDR2 SYDVKM. Losses at the gene ends were 10 bases for V and 10 bases for J; bases not matched to a gene: 14. CDR3 coding DNA: TGTGCCACCAAAAGATCCGGGACTAGCTACGAGCAGTTCTTC. As protein: CATKRSGTSYEQFF.

The chain combines TRBV5-1 with TRBJ2-7, with 7 nucleotides matching TRBD2. V trimming: 3 bases; J trimming: 2 bases; junction bases outside the gene matches: 5. The CDR3 consists of 14 residues. Germline V gene sequence: CDR1 SGHRS, CDR2 YFSETQ. The CDR3 DNA is TGCGCCAGCAGCTCTCGGGAGGACACCTACGAGCAGTACTTC. This sequence encodes CASSSREDTYEQYF.

The V gene is TRBV15, the J gene TRBJ1-5; D is uncertain. This CDR3 is built from 14 residues. Per germline, CDR1 LNHNV and CDR2 YYDKDF (reference sequence). Trimming removed 6 bases at V and 1 base at J, with 10 bases between. This chain's CDR3 is CATRRGGSNQPQHF. The CDR3 region has the DNA TGTGCCACCAGGCGGGGTGGGAGCAATCAGCCCCAGCATTTT.

The V and J genes are TRBV6-1 and TRBJ2-3; D is possibly TRBD2 (5 bases). V was shortened by 6 bases and J by 2 bases, with 12 bases between the two germline ends. CDR1 is MNHNS and CDR2 is SASEGT in the germline V gene. CDR3 length: 14 residues. Here the CDR3 reads CASRSTDYTDTQYF. As DNA, the CDR3 is TGTGCCAGCAGATCTACTGACTACACAGATACGCAGTATTTT.

The chain employs TRBV15 and TRBJ2-1; D assignment may be TRBD1 or TRBD2 (5 bases each). Germline V gene sequence: CDR1 LNHNV, CDR2 YYDKDF (reference sequence). V was shortened by 0 bases and J by 13 bases, with 13 bases between the two germline ends. This CDR3 is 13 amino acids long. CDR3 DNA sequence: TGTGCCACCAGCAGAGATTCGGTAGGGGACCAGTTCTTC. It is translated as CATSRDSVGDQFF.

The chain employs TRBV15 and TRBJ2-3; no definite D call. Trimming removed 3 bases from V and 0 bases from J, with 13 bases in between. Germline V lookup: CDR1 LNHNV, CDR2 YYDKDF (reference sequence). This CDR3 comprises 16 residues. The CDR3 reads CATSRFLDLSTDTQYF. In DNA form, the CDR3 reads TGTGCCACCAGCAGGTTTCTAGACTTAAGCACAGATACGCAGTATTTT.

The genes are TRBV9 and TRBJ1-1; 8 bases match TRBD1. From germline, CDR1 is SGDLS and CDR2 YYNGEE. V was pared by 3 bases and J by 0 bases, with 4 bases of the junction left unmatched. The CDR3 is 15 amino acids. CDR3 in DNA: TGTGCCAGCAGCGCAGGGGGCGCTCTGAACACTGAAGCTTTCTTT. This gives the protein CASSAGGALNTEAFF.